Each of the 26 T cell receptor beta chains below was sequenced from the same sample in a study of blood T cell repertoires in COVID-19. Using immunoSEQ multiplex PCR, the repertoire was profiled, and TCRdb retains in-frame clones only, with some absent. Among around 66,000 clones, approximately 87% were seen once, and the ten largest hold 6% to 7%. Sequenced material: peripheral blood. The receptors here all came from a man aged 60-69 years with acute or convalescent COVID-19.

V usage is TRBV11-3 and J usage is TRBJ1-1, with no clear D. V was clipped by 5 bases and J by 5 bases, with 9 bases between them. Per germline, CDR1 SGHNT and CDR2 YENEEA. The CDR3 has 12 residues. In nucleotides, the CDR3 is TGTGCCAGCAGCGAAGACGGGACTGAAGCTTTCTTT. Translating it yields CASSEDGTEAFF. The complete variable domain, with remaining parts taken from reference TRBV11-3 and TRBJ1-1, reads EAGVVQSPRYKIIEKKQPVAFWCNPISGHNTLYWYLQNLGQGPELLIRYENEEAVDDSQLPKDRFSAERLKGVDSTLKIQPAELGDSAVYLCASSEDGTEAFFGQGTRLTVV.

The rearrangement joins TRBV9 to TRBJ2-3; the D is unclear. CDR3 size: 14 residues. The germline V gene encodes CDR1 SGDLS and CDR2 YYNGEE. Deletions cut 0 bases from V and 1 base from J, with 6 bases between. The CDR3 protein is CASSVGLGTDTQYF. CDR3 DNA: TGTGCCAGCAGCGTAGGGCTAGGCACAGATACGCAGTATTTT.

The chain links TRBV7-3 to TRBJ2-2; 8 bases fit TRBD2. CDR3 length: 15 amino acids. V dropped 4 bases and J dropped 7; count of bases not matched to a gene: 8. From germline, CDR1 is SGHTA and CDR2 FQGTGA. CDR3 DNA sequence: TGTGCCAGCAGCTCGAGAACTAGCGGAGGCGGGGAGCTGTTTTTT. Its protein is CASSSRTSGGGELFF.

The chain links TRBV10-1 to TRBJ2-1; 12 nucleotides match TRBD2. The ends lost 6 bases at V and 2 bases at J; junction bases unmatched: 5. Per the germline V gene, CDR1 is WNHNN and CDR2 is SYGVQD (reference sequence). The CDR3 is 16 amino acids. CDR3 in amino acids: CASSRRLAGAYNEQFF. In DNA, the CDR3 is TGCGCCAGCAGCCGGAGACTAGCGGGGGCCTACAATGAGCAGTTCTTC.

This sequence joins TRBV6-5 and TRBJ1-1; D not resolved. With 8 bases removed from V and 5 bases from J, the gap between germline ends came to 18 bases. Germline CDR1 MNHEY, CDR2 SVGAGI. CDR3 size: 14 residues. The CDR3 reads CASGEGWRETEAFF. The CDR3 DNA reads TGTGCCAGCGGAGAGGGTTGGAGGGAGACTGAAGCTTTCTTT.

In DNA, the CDR3 is TGTGCCAGCTCCCGGCCCATGGGACAGACCTATGGCTACACCTTC. It codes for CASSRPMGQTYGYTF. V is TRBV18 and J is TRBJ1-2; 7 positions agree with TRBD1. CDR1 and CDR2 (germline): KGHSH, LQKENI. V shed 6 bases, J shed 4 bases, and the junction held 11 bases outside the gene matches. The CDR3 loop spans 15 amino acids.

The J gene is TRBJ1-2, the V gene TRBV2; the match to TRBD1 covers 7 bases. Losses at the gene ends were 6 bases for V and 8 bases for J; bases not matched to a gene: 3. CDR3 size: 11 residues. Germline CDR1 is SNHLY and CDR2 is FYNNEI. CDR3 protein: CASRQGNGYTF. The CDR3 DNA reads as TGTGCCAGCAGACAGGGGAACGGCTACACCTTC. The complete variable domain, with remaining parts taken from reference TRBV2 and TRBJ1-2, reads EPEVTQTPSHQVTQMGQEVILRCVPISNHLYFYWYRQILGQKVEFLVSFYNNEISEKSEIFDDQFSVERPDGSNFTLKIRSTKLEDSAMYFCASRQGNGYTFGSGTRLTVV.

The genes are TRBV28 and TRBJ1-6, with 9 bases fitting TRBD1. V shed 7 bases, J shed 13 bases, and the junction held 14 bases outside the gene matches. CDR3 length: 15 residues. Germline V lookup: CDR1 MDHEN, CDR2 SYDVKM. The chain's CDR3 is CASTLRGQGISPLHF. The DNA for the CDR3 is TGTGCCAGCACCTTACGGGGACAGGGTATATCGCCCCTCCACTTT.

The chain combines TRBV3-1 (or the pseudogene TRBV3-2) with TRBJ2-7, with TRBD2 matching 10 bases. After removal of 3 bases from V and 3 bases from J, the junction contained 5 bases not matched to a gene. This CDR3 is built from 15 residues. Germline V gives CDR1 LGHDT, CDR2 YNNKEL (reference sequence). The CDR3 sequence is CASSHLLAGLYEQYF. Here the CDR3 DNA reads TGTGCCAGCAGCCACTTACTAGCGGGACTCTACGAGCAGTACTTC.

The genes are TRBV28 and TRBJ1-5; perhaps TRBD1 as D (5 bases). The germline V gene encodes CDR1 MDHEN and CDR2 SYDVKM. V gave up 2 bases and J gave up 4 bases, with 12 bases separating them. CDR3 length equals 15 residues. The CDR3 is CASSLSGAGNQPQHF. The CDR3 DNA sequence: TGTGCCAGCAGTTTAAGTGGGGCAGGAAATCAGCCCCAGCATTTT.

The chain recombines TRBV18 with TRBJ2-5, with D tentatively TRBD2 (7 bases). V lost 6 bases and J lost 5, with 22 bases in between. This CDR3 is built from 16 residues. Germline CDR1 is KGHSH and CDR2 is LQKENI. The CDR3 sequence is CASSPQAAGAFETQYF. The CDR3 bases are TGTGCCAGCTCCCCCCAGGCGGCGGGGGCTTTTGAGACCCAGTACTTC.

The genes are TRBV14 and TRBJ1-6, with no clear D. Germline lookup yields CDR1 SGHDN and CDR2 FVKESK. The CDR3 spans 14 residues. Trimming left V 2 bases short and J 13 bases short, with 15 bases between. CDR3 loop: CASSQSGPTTPLHF. The CDR3, as DNA: TGTGCCAGCAGCCAAAGTGGGCCCACGACGCCCCTCCACTTT.

The CDR3 coding sequence is TGTGCTAGTCACCCAACAGGGAACTACGAGCAGTACTTC. This encodes CASHPTGNYEQYF. The J gene is TRBJ2-7, the V gene TRBV12-5; weak D call: TRBD1 (6 bases). The V and J ends lost 8 bases and 3 bases respectively, with 14 bases between them. From germline, CDR1 is LGHNT and CDR2 FRNRAP. This CDR3 has 13 residues.

The gene calls are TRBV14 and TRBJ2-7, with 7 bases that match TRBD1. The CDR3 runs 12 residues. CDR1 SGHDN and CDR2 FVKESK come from the germline V gene. The trim removed 5 bases at V and 9 bases at J, leaving 7 bases unmatched. CDR3 bases: TGTGCCAGCAGCGCAAAGGGGGCCAGGCAGTACTTC. It codes for CASSAKGARQYF.

This clone was seen once. This chain uses TRBV5-8 with TRBJ1-1; 8 positions agree with TRBD1. From germline, CDR1 is SGHTS and CDR2 YDEGEE. This CDR3 has 15 amino acids. Losses at the gene ends were 6 bases for V and 0 bases for J; bases not matched to a gene: 7. CDR3 bases: TGTGCCAGCATCCGACAGGGGAATATGAACACTGAAGCTTTCTTT. Its translation is CASIRQGNMNTEAFF.

The chain joins TRBV11-2 to TRBJ2-2, with a tentative D call TRBD2 (6 bases). The CDR3 spans 15 residues. Looked up from germline, CDR1 is SGHAT and CDR2 is FQNNGV. Trimming took 3 bases from V and 2 from J, leaving 10 bases between them. The CDR3 spells CASSFGTVNTGELFF. CDR3 sequence (DNA): TGTGCCAGCAGCTTCGGGACTGTAAACACCGGGGAGCTGTTTTTT.

V gene TRBV3-1 (or the pseudogene TRBV3-2) combines with J gene TRBJ1-1, with D possibly matching TRBD1 (5 bases). CDR3 size: 16 residues. V lost 1 base and J lost 0, with 12 bases in between. Germline CDR1 is LGHDT and CDR2 is YNNKEL (reference sequence). As DNA, the CDR3 is TGTGCCAGCAGCCAAGTCCCAGGGCTAATGAACACTGAAGCTTTCTTT. Translation gives CASSQVPGLMNTEAFF.

The rearrangement uses TRBV10-3 and TRBJ1-3; no definite D call. Germline V gives CDR1 ENHRY, CDR2 SYGVKD. CDR3 length: 18 amino acids. The V gene lost 10 bases and the J gene lost 0 bases, with 25 bases spanning the gap. CDR3 DNA: TGTGCCACCCGGAGCCGGATGTTGGAGGACGCCTCTGGAAACACCATATATTTT. This sequence encodes CATRSRMLEDASGNTIYF.

The rearrangement links TRBV6-4 to TRBJ1-1; possible D gene TRBD1, 6 bases. Germline V CDR1 and CDR2: MRHNA, SNTAGT. V lost 4 bases to trimming and J lost 1 base, with 10 bases between them. The CDR3 sequence is 14 residues long. The CDR3 DNA reads TGTGCCAGCAGTGTGAGGGGGACGAACACTGAAGCTTTCTTT. This sequence encodes CASSVRGTNTEAFF.

The chain links TRBV6-1 to TRBJ1-4, with D possibly matching TRBD1 (6 bases). The germline V gene encodes CDR1 MNHNS and CDR2 SASEGT. CDR3 length: 15 amino acids. V was cut by 0 bases and J by 4 bases, with 9 bases left in between. The CDR3 coding sequence is TGTGCCAGCAGTGAAGCGGAACAGGGTAATGAAAAACTGTTTTTT. This sequence encodes CASSEAEQGNEKLFF.

This clone showed up just once. The gene calls are TRBV7-2 and TRBJ2-7; D remains ambiguous. The CDR3 contains 13 residues. The V and J ends lost 5 bases and 3 bases respectively, with 11 bases between them. Per germline, CDR1 SGHTA and CDR2 FQGNSA. The CDR3 region is CASSEDTLYEQYF. The CDR3 coding sequence is TGTGCCAGCAGCGAAGACACTCTCTACGAGCAGTACTTC.

This chain uses TRBV5-1 with TRBJ2-5, with 9 bases fitting TRBD1. With V trimmed by 2 bases and J by 2 bases, 7 bases remained unmatched. The length of the CDR3 is 16 residues. Germline values: CDR1 SGHRS, CDR2 YFSETQ. This chain's CDR3 is CASSFPTGGLQETQYF. As DNA, the CDR3 is TGCGCCAGCAGCTTCCCAACAGGGGGCCTACAAGAGACCCAGTACTTC.

The chain couples TRBV4-3 to TRBJ1-3; possibly TRBD1 for D (6 bases). Per germline, CDR1 LGHNA and CDR2 YSLEER. Deletions cut 0 bases from V and 0 bases from J, with 15 bases between. The CDR3 covers 18 residues. The CDR3 DNA is TGCGCCAGCAGCCAAGATGGGGGCCGGGCTTCCTCTGGAAACACCATATATTTT. This encodes CASSQDGGRASSGNTIYF.

The rearrangement links TRBV6-2 or TRBV6-3 to TRBJ1-1, with 9 bases fitting TRBD1. CDR3 length: 13 amino acids. The V and J ends lost 4 bases and 10 bases, in that order; junction bases with no gene match: 7. Germline CDR1 is MNHEY and CDR2 is SVGEGT. Written as DNA, the CDR3 is TGTGCCAGCAGTTGGGACAGGGAGGAGGGAGCTTTCTTT. It yields the protein CASSWDREEGAFF.

The chain uses TRBV19 and TRBJ2-7; weak D call: TRBD2 (6 bases). The CDR3 contains 13 residues. CDR1 is LNHDA, CDR2 SQIVND, per germline (reference sequence). V lost 5 bases, J lost 3 bases, and 11 bases lay in between. The CDR3 DNA reads as TGTGCCAGTAGTGACCGGGAGCTCTACGAGCAGTACTTC. It translates to CASSDRELYEQYF.

This chain joins TRBV7-8 and TRBJ1-5; D not certain. CDR3 length: 16 amino acids. Germline CDR1 SGHVS, CDR2 FQNEAQ. The germline V and J ends were trimmed by 2 bases and 2 bases, with 13 bases remaining between them. CDR3: CASSLSGGLGNQPQHF. CDR3 in DNA: TGTGCCAGCAGCTTAAGCGGTGGGTTGGGCAATCAGCCCCAGCATTTT. Full variable domain (rest looked up from reference TRBV7-8 and TRBJ1-5): GAGVSQSPRYKVAKRGQDVALRCDPISGHVSLFWYQQALGQGPEFLTYFQNEAQLDKSGLPSDRFFAERPEGSVSTLKIQRTQQEDSAVYLCASSLSGGLGNQPQHFGDGTRLSIL.